This T cell receptor beta chain was captured by sequencing in a study of blood T cell repertoires in COVID-19. At the level of the study: Collection of acute and convalescent COVID-19 samples took place in the United States, Italy and Spain. In each case, the material was cDNA or gDNA derived from T cells, B-cell-depleted T cells, or PBMCs.

Per the authors' pipeline: Amplification from reference gene primers served as the basis for estimated nucleated cell counts. TCRdb's table, derived via immunoSEQ multiplex PCR, lists solely in-frame clones and lacks some. Clonal size and the V and J genes are those of that table, whereas D and trimming came from the DNA. The repertoire holds over 250,000 clones, with around 89% as singletons. The CDR3 covers 15 residues. V was pared by 6 bases and J by 3 bases, with 12 bases between. The germline V gene encodes CDR1 MGHDK and CDR2 SYGVNS. The sequence was collected from a man aged 60 to 69 who had recovered from COVID-19. Sequencing input: peripheral blood. The rearrangement joins TRBV25-1 to TRBJ1-6; maybe TRBD1 (5 bases). In DNA form, the CDR3 reads TGTGCCAGCAGAGTTGACAGCCTCTATAATTCACCCCTCCACTTT. Encoded protein: CASRVDSLYNSPLHF.